The subject of this entry is one TCR beta chain. The antigen it binds to is not known. Base quality data are lacking; no much larger clone is found one base away. Peripheral blood CD8+ and CD4+ T cells from healthy donors, Susac syndrome patients and multiple sclerosis patients were profiled using high-throughput TCR beta sequencing. Healthy donors were age- and sex-matched controls. Bulk CD8+ and CD4+ T cells were purified magnetically by negative isolation, whereas CD8+ TEMRA cells were enriched by FACS. Blood was drawn into EDTA tubes, processed within 24 hours, and PBMCs were isolated by density gradient centrifugation. PBMCs intended for TCR sequencing were cryopreserved in liquid nitrogen and were subsequently thawed in a 37 degrees C water bath. The sorted or isolated CD4+, CD8+ and CD8+ TEMRA cells had a purity of 90% or higher. RNA was extracted using the RNeasy kit, and about 0.45 to 1 microgram was reverse transcribed with random hexamers. TCR beta CDR3 regions were amplified with the immunoSEQ multiplex PCR assay covering 54 Vbeta and 13 Jbeta segments. PCR amplification bias was corrected by using a synthetic template baseline for primer optimization and computational correction. As for how the authors treated the data: Reads were assigned to V, D and J genes according to IMGT and analyzed in immunoSEQ Analyzer, with only productive sequences retained. Clonality was computed as one minus Shannon entropy normalized by log2 of the number of productive unique sequences. Public and private clones were assessed among the 100 most prevalent clones of each patient and control. Clones were defined as Susac-specific if absent from the healthy and MS cohorts, from some 1,000 published viral clones and from other ImmuneACCESS disease sequences. Starting from the raw public reads, TCRdb applied fastp trimming at Q25, assembled clones with MiXCR and retained in-frame beta chains. Rows matching on CDR3 protein sequence are summarized as one entry with the most common DNA and genes. The V and J calls follow TCRdb's processing rather than the paper's. Counted in this sample were about 120,000 distinct CDR3 sequences; over 90% of them appeared once. In total, the top ten clones hold less than 0.15% of the sample.

The sample is drawn from a study of CD8 T cells in Susac syndrome (dated by TCRdb to about 2019). For the wider study: Repertoire sequencing was used to test whether CD8+ T cell activation and differentiation in Susac syndrome was antigen driven.

What the authors observed across the whole study: The number of individuals in the TCR sequencing and HLA analysis was recognized as being relatively small.

CDR1 and CDR2 are drawn from the germline V gene: SGHVS, FNYEAQ. Unmatched junction bases come to 7, with V trimmed by 6 bases and J by 4 bases. The CDR3 covers 15 residues, taking in both the cysteine and the phenylalanine. Only CDR3 DNA is held: 45 bases, read in frame from base 1. The sample was CD4+ T cells from PBMCs. The rearranged segments are TRBV7-6 and TRBJ2-1; TRBD2 aligns with 9 central bases. The TCR comes from a human donor in good health. Read as DNA, the sequence is TGTGCCAGCAGGGAGGGGCTAGCGGGGTACAATGAGCAGTTCTTC. Translated, it reads CASREGLAGYNEQFF.